The entry below describes one TCR beta chain. The protocol was immunoSEQ multiplex PCR, while the TCRdb copy is restricted to in-frame clones and leaves out a portion. Altogether over 60,000 clones are present, 90% to 95% being singletons, with the ten largest covering about 3%. The data were obtained in a study of cytomegalovirus exposure and HLA in healthy donors. CDR3 length: 14 residues. In germline, CDR1 is SGDLS, CDR2 YYNGEE. J gave up 6 bases and V 4 bases, and 3 bases lay outside the gene matches. Sequencing used PBMCs. The genes are TRBV9 and TRBJ2-1; TRBD1 matches 11 bases. This receptor was obtained from a man aged 18 to 29 in good health and CMV-seronegative. The CDR3 reads CASSPGTGGNEQFF. The CDR3 nucleotides read TGTGCCAGCAGCCCCGGGACAGGGGGCAATGAGCAGTTCTTC. Combining the CDR3 with reference TRBV9 and TRBJ2-1 gives the whole variable domain DSGVTQTPKHLITATGQRVTLRCSPRSGDLSVYWYQQSLDQGLQFLIQYYNGEERAKGNILERFSAQQFPDLHSELNLSSLELGDSALYFCASSPGTGGNEQFFGPGTRLTVL.